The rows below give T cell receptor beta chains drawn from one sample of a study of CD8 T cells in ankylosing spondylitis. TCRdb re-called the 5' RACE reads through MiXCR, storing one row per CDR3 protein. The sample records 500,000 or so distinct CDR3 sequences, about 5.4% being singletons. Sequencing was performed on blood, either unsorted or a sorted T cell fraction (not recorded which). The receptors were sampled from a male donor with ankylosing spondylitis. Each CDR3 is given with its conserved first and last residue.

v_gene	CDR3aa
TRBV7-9	CASSLAAGFGYEQYF
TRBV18	CASSPPFGEKTQYF
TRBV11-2	CASSLGGAWGNQPQHF
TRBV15	CATSRQGGTGELFF
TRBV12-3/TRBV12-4	CASSLGAEGYEQYF
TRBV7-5	CFVLGGLKNIQYF
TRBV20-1	CSAPDRRTDTQYF
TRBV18	CASSPPLDEQFF
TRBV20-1	CSALRDLNTEAFF
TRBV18	CASSLGFGVGEQYF
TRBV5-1	CASSRDSLAADTQYF
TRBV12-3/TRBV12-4	CASRLYGAVNYGYTF
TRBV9	CASSPGPNTDTQYF
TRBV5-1	CASSAGQGAREPEAFF
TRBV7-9	CASSFFGRVEPDTQYF
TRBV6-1	CASGQLGLQETQYF
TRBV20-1	CSARAGRGWYEQYF